One sample yielded the 18 T cell receptor beta chains listed below, sequenced in a study of early T cells in non-severe SARS-CoV-2 infection. From the 5' RACE reads, TCRdb called clonotypes with MiXCR, one entry per CDR3 protein. Here the sample spans nearly 95,000 distinct CDR3 sequences, roughly 15% being singletons. The sample consisted of whole blood, taken at baseline. The origin of the receptors is an adult who was a healthcare worker with PCR-confirmed SARS-CoV-2 infection or an uninfected control (not recorded which).

By proportion, this clonotype is medium-sized. The gene calls are TRBV11-2 and TRBJ2-1; TRBD2 agrees at 8 bases. In germline, CDR1 is SGHAT, CDR2 FQNNGV. CDR3 length: 15 amino acids. V dropped 5 bases and J dropped 2; count of bases not matched to a gene: 5. The CDR3 loop reads CASSLERGPYNEQFF. The CDR3 coding sequence is TGTGCCAGCAGCCTCGAGCGGGGGCCCTACAATGAGCAGTTCTTC.

This clonotype was picked up many times. The chain carries TRBV7-3 and TRBJ1-6; 10 bases map to TRBD1. The CDR3 runs to 16 residues. The germline V gene encodes CDR1 SGHTA and CDR2 FQGTGA. J gave up 7 bases and V 1 base, and 4 bases lay outside the gene matches. The CDR3 DNA is TGTGCCAGCAGCTTAAGGGGGACAGGGGAAAATTCACCCCTCCACTTT. As protein: CASSLRGTGENSPLHF.

This clonotype turned up a few times. This chain joins TRBV5-1 and TRBJ2-3; a possible D gene is TRBD2 (6 bases). CDR1 is SGHRS and CDR2 is YFSETQ in the germline V gene. V lost 4 bases and J lost 0, with 12 bases in between. The CDR3 length is 15 residues. In DNA form, the CDR3 reads TGCGCCAGCAGCCATAGCGGAACTAGCACAGATACGCAGTATTTT. Translated: CASSHSGTSTDTQYF.

The chain carries TRBV7-9 and TRBJ1-4; D may be TRBD1 (5 bases). The CDR3 loop spans 16 amino acids. Germline V lookup: CDR1 SEHNR, CDR2 FQNEAQ (reference sequence). Trimming pared 2 bases from V and 5 bases from J, leaving 15 bases between. The CDR3 bases are TGTGCCAGCAGCTTACTCTTACAGGAACCAAATGAAAAACTGTTTTTT. Translation: CASSLLLQEPNEKLFF.

The chain links TRBV20-1 to TRBJ2-4; D is possibly TRBD1 (6 bases). CDR3 length: 13 residues. The V end was cut by 3 bases, the J end by 5 bases, with 11 bases between. Germline V gene lookup returns CDR1 DFQATT and CDR2 SNEGSKA (reference sequence). CDR3 loop: CSASRPGENIQYF. The DNA for the CDR3 is TGCAGTGCTAGTCGTCCAGGGGAAAACATTCAGTACTTC.

V and J are TRBV20-1 and TRBJ2-2; TRBD1 matches at 8 bases. The CDR3 runs 13 residues. Germline V gene sequence: CDR1 DFQATT, CDR2 SNEGSKA (reference sequence). Losses at the gene ends were 6 bases for V and 6 bases for J; bases not matched to a gene: 6. The CDR3 spells CSAPGQGPGELFF. Written as DNA, the CDR3 is TGCAGTGCACCCGGACAGGGACCCGGGGAGCTGTTTTTT.

V gene TRBV7-2 combines with J gene TRBJ2-2, with D hard to call. CDR1 is SGHTA and CDR2 is FQGNSA in the germline V gene. CDR3 length: 12 residues. The V gene lost 1 base and the J gene lost 7 bases, with 4 bases spanning the gap. The CDR3 loop reads CASSLGRGELFF. The CDR3 DNA sequence: TGTGCCAGCAGCTTAGGCCGCGGGGAGCTGTTTTTT.

The chain recombines TRBV18 with TRBJ2-7; possible D gene TRBD1, 5 bases. The germline CDR1 and CDR2 sequences are KGHSH and LQKENI. Trimming cost V 3 bases and J 1 base, with 13 bases left between them. This CDR3 contains 15 residues. Here the CDR3 DNA reads TGTGCCAGCTCACCCTTCGGACAAGGGTCCTACGAGCAGTACTTC. Translated: CASSPFGQGSYEQYF.

Only a few counts were recorded for this clonotype. The chain uses TRBV20-1 and TRBJ2-7; 7 bases align to TRBD2. CDR3 length: 14 residues. The germline gives CDR1 DFQATT, CDR2 SNEGSKA (reference sequence). V lost 5 bases to trimming and J lost 0 bases; unmatched junction nucleotides: 7. The CDR3 region is CSAGGGPDSYEQYF. The CDR3 DNA follows: TGCAGTGCTGGGGGAGGGCCAGACTCCTACGAGCAGTACTTC.

CDR3 in amino acids: CASTRTSASYNEQFF. The CDR3 bases are TGTGCCAGCACCCGGACTAGCGCCTCCTACAATGAGCAGTTCTTC. The chain carries TRBV2 and TRBJ2-1; 9 bases match TRBD2. Germline CDR1 and CDR2: SNHLY and FYNNEI. V was clipped by 7 bases and J by 0 bases; unmatched bases: 4. This CDR3 comprises 15 residues.

This clonotype was observed a few times. V is TRBV30 and J is TRBJ2-7; D unclear. The germline V gene has CDR1 GTSNPN and CDR2 SVGIG (reference sequence). CDR3 length: 16 residues. V lost 2 bases, J lost 2 bases, and 19 bases lay in between. The chain's CDR3 is CAWSPAVRSATYEQYF. The DNA for the CDR3 is TGTGCCTGGAGTCCGGCGGTCAGATCAGCTACCTACGAGCAGTACTTC. Looking up the rest from reference TRBV30 and TRBJ2-7 gives the full variable domain: SQTIHQWPATLVQPVGSPLSLECTVEGTSNPNLYWYRQAAGRGLQLLFYSVGIGQISSEVPQNLSASRPQDRQFILSSKKLLLSDSGFYLCAWSPAVRSATYEQYFGPGTRLTVT.

This clonotype was seen a few times. The chain combines TRBV27 with TRBJ2-7; D unclear. This CDR3 is 13 amino acids long. Germline V gene data show CDR1 as MNHEY and CDR2 as SMNVEV (reference sequence). Trimming cost V 5 bases and J 2 bases, with 10 bases left between them. In nucleotides, the CDR3 is TGTGCCAGCAGTCTCAAGGATACCTACGAGCAGTACTTC. Encoded protein: CASSLKDTYEQYF.

V usage is TRBV7-2 and J usage is TRBJ2-7; no clear D gene. The CDR3 loop spans 15 amino acids. The V gene's germline CDR1 is SGHTA and CDR2 FQGNSA. V lost 2 bases and J 4 bases, leaving 15 bases between the germline ends. The CDR3 DNA sequence: TGTGCCAGCAGCTTATACTTGATCAGCAAGTACGAGCAGTACTTC. Protein: CASSLYLISKYEQYF.

The chain links TRBV15 to TRBJ2-7; TRBD2 is a possible D gene (6 bases). Per the germline V gene, CDR1 is LNHNV and CDR2 is YYDKDF (reference sequence). The CDR3 extends over 15 amino acids. Trimming took 1 base from V and 2 from J, leaving 12 bases between them. The CDR3 DNA reads as TGTGCCACCAGCAGAGGACTAGAAAAAGCCTACGAGCAGTACTTC. Its protein is CATSRGLEKAYEQYF.

This clonotype was counted between two and nine times. This chain links TRBV7-9 with TRBJ2-7; D uncertain. The CDR3 is 11 amino acids. Germline V CDR1 and CDR2: SEHNR, FQNEAQ (reference sequence). V gave up 5 bases and J gave up 5 bases, with 7 bases separating them. The CDR3 is CASSVRNEQYF. CDR3 DNA: TGTGCCAGCAGCGTTCGAAACGAGCAGTACTTC.

This clonotype has more than one count but fewer than ten. The chain uses TRBV6-5 and TRBJ1-1; D might be TRBD1 (5 bases). V was trimmed by 5 bases and J by 4 bases, leaving 14 bases between them. The CDR3 runs 14 residues. Germline values: CDR1 MNHEY, CDR2 SVGAGI. For the CDR3, the DNA is TGTGCCAGCAGTGCGCAAGACGGGGGCACTGAAGCTTTCTTT. It specifies CASSAQDGGTEAFF.

This rearrangement joins TRBV12-3 or TRBV12-4 to TRBJ2-7; possible D gene TRBD2, 5 bases. This CDR3 has 13 residues. Trimming took 5 bases from V and 2 from J, leaving 10 bases between them. In DNA form, the CDR3 reads TGTGCCAGCAGTCCCACCGGGGCCTACGAGCAGTACTTC. This encodes CASSPTGAYEQYF.

The gene calls are TRBV10-3 and TRBJ2-3; 13 bases map to TRBD2. V gave up 3 bases and J gave up 5 bases; unmatched junction bases: 5. This CDR3 is 16 amino acids long. CDR1 and CDR2 (germline): ENHRY, SYGVKD. CDR3 nucleotide sequence: TGTGCCATCAGTGAAAGGACTAGCGGGAGTATAGATACGCAGTATTTT. Amino acids: CAISERTSGSIDTQYF.